This TCR beta chain was captured by sequencing in a study of blood T cells in healthy people across ages. Study information: The template switching approach captured approximately one barcoded beta molecule for every two T cells.

Study-wide findings and caveats: Naive CD4+ cell counts and diversity both ran higher in long-lived than in aged donors. It was held that diversity estimates obtained from one million T cells represented underestimates.

A J-beta primer mix and a sample-barcoded 5' primer were used in a second PCR of about 7 to 12 cycles. MiXCR was run by TCRdb on the 5' RACE reads, yielding one entry per CDR3 protein. The sample shows roughly 1.9 million distinct CDR3 sequences, roughly two fifths of them seen only once. For this clonotype: Antigen specificity is unknown.

Trimming cost V 3 bases and J 1 base, with 24 bases left between them. Germline CDR1 reads MGHDK; CDR2 reads SYGVNS. This CDR3 has 19 amino acids. The sample was blood. This chain uses TRBV25-1 with TRBJ2-5, with D perhaps matching TRBD1 (5 bases). The sequence derives from a human donor in good health. Here the CDR3 DNA reads TGTGCCAGCAGTGATGGCAGGGATAGGGGATCCTTCCGCCAAGAGACCCAGTACTTC. Translated: CASSDGRDRGSFRQETQYF.